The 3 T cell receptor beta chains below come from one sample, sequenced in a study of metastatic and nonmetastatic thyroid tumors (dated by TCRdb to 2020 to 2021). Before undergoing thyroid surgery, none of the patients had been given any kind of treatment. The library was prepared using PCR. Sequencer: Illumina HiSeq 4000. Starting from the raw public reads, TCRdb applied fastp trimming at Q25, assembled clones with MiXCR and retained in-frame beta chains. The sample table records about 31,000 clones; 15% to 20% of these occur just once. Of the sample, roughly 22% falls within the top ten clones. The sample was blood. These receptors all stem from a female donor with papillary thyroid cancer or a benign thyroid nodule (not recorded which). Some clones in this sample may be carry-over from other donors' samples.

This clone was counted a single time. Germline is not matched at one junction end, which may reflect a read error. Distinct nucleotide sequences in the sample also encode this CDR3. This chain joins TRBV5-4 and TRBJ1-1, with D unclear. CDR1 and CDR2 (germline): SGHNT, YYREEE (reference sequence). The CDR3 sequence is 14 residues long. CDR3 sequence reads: CASSPGRSNTEAFF. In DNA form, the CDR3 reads TGCGCCAGCAGCCCCGGACGATCGAACACTGAAGCTTTCTTT.

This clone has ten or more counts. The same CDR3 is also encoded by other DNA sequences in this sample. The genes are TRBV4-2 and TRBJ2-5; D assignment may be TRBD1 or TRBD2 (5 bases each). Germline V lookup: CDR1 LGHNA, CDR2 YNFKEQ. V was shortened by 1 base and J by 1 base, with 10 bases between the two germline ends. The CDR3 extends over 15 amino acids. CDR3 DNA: TGTGCCAGCAGCCAAGTATGGGGGACCCAAGAGACCCAGTACTTC. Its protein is CASSQVWGTQETQYF.

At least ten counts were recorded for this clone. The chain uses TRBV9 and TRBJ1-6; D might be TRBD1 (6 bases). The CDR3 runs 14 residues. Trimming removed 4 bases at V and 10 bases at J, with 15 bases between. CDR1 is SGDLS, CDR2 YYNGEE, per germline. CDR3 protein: CASSITGLSSPLHF. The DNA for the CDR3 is TGTGCCAGCAGCATAACAGGGTTGAGCTCACCCCTCCACTTT. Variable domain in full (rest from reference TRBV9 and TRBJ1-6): DSGVTQTPKHLITATGQRVTLRCSPRSGDLSVYWYQQSLDQGLQFLIQYYNGEERAKGNILERFSAQQFPDLHSELNLSSLELGDSALYFCASSITGLSSPLHFGNGTRLTVT.